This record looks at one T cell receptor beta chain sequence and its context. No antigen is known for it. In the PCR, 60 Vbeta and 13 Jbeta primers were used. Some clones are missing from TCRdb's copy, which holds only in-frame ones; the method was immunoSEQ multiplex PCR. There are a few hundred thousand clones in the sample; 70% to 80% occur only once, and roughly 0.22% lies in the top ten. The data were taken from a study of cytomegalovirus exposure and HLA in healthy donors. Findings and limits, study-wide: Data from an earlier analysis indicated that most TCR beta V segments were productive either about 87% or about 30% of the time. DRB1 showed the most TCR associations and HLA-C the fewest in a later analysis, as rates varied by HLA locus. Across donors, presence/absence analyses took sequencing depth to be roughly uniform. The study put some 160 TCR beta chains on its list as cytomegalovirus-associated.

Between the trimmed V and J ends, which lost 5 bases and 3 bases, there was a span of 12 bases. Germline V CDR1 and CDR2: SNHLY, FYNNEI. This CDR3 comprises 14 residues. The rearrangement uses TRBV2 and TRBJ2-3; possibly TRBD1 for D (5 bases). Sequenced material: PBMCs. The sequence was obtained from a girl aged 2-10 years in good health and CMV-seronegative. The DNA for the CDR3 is TGTGCCAGCAGTAGGCGGCCAGGGACAGATACGCAGTATTTT. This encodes CASSRRPGTDTQYF.